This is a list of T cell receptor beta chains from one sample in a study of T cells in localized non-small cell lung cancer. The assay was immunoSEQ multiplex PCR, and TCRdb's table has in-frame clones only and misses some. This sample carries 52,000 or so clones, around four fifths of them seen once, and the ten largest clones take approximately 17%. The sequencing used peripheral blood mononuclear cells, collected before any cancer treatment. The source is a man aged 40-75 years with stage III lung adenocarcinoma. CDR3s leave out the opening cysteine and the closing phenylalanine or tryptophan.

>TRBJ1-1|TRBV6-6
ASSYLPGNTEAF
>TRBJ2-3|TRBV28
ASSSGEGRNTQY
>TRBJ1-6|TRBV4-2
ASSLGQGENSPLH
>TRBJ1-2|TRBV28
ASSFGQQYGYT
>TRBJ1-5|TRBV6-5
ASSTLQTSNQPQH
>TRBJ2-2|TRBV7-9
ASSLVVPGELF
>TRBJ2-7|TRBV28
ASSSIAGGREQY
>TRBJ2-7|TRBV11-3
ASSPGLAGLREQY
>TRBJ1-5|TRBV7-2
ASSLERDQPQH
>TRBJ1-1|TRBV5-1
ASSLGPEAF
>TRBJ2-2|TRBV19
ASLPRDRANTGELF
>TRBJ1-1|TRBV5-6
ASSLGQNPAAF
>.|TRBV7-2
ASSRSRSYEQY
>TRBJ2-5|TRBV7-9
ASSSRGGEETQY
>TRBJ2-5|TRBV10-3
ASRVEETQY
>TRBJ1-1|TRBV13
ASRHPGNTEAF
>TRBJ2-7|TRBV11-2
ASSLDTAYEQY
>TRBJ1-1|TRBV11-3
ASSPQDTEAF
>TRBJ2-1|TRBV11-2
ASSFYQRTSGYNEQF
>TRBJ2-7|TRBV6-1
ASSETGFEQY
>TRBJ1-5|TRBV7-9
ASSFGQGGQPQH
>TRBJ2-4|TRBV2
ASSEGPALAKNIQY
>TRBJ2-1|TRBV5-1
ASSLARSFSYNEQF
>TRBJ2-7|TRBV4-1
ASSQGSYEQY
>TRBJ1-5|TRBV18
ASSPPGQGGNSNQPQH
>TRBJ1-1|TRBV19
ASNPLDRGPGTEAF
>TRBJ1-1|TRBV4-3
ASSQELGDTEAF
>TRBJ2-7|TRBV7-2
ASSSLRAGEQY
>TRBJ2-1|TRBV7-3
ASSQAQGEQF
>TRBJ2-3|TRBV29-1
SVDPYPGARDTQY
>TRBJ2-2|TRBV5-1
ASSLGQAFANTGELF
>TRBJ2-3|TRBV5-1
ASSRQGGIPDTQY
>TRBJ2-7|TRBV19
ASSIEVPSGVSYEQY
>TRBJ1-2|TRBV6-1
ASSEGEDRGNGYT
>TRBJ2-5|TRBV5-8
ASSLERLQETQY
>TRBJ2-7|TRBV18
ASSPLEDRRNEQY
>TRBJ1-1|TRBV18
ASSPRDSERAF
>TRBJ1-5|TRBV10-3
AISENLGDQPQH
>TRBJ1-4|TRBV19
ASRTGVEKLF
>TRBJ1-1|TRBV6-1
ASSETGRTYTEAF
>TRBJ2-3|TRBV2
ASRRGSTDTQY
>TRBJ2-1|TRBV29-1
SVDHRRTGVSEQF
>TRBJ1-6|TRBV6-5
ASSTNDRGYSPLH
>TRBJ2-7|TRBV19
ASSMMYRGYEQY
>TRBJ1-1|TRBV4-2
ASSQVGTQNRGAF